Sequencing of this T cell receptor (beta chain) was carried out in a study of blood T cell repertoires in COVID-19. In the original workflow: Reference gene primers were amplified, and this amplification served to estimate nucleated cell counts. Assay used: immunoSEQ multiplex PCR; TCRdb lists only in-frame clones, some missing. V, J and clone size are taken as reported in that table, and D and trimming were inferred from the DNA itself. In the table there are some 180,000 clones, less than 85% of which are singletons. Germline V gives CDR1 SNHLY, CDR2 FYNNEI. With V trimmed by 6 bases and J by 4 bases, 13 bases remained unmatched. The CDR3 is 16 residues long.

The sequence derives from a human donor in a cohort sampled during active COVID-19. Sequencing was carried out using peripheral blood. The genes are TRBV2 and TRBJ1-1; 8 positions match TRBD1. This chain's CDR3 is CASRPGAQGGFTEAFF. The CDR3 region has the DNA TGTGCCAGCAGACCTGGGGCACAGGGGGGTTTCACTGAAGCTTTCTTT.